This T cell receptor beta chain was identified in a study of cytomegalovirus exposure and HLA in healthy donors. PCR was performed using 60 Vbeta and 13 Jbeta primers. Sequencing was performed with immunoSEQ multiplex PCR; in TCRdb, only in-frame clones are kept and a portion is missing. This sample has some 200,000 clones, with 84% found just once. CDR1 SGHTA and CDR2 FQGNSA come from the germline V gene. Trimming cost V 5 bases and J 1 base, with 8 bases left between them. The CDR3 is 13 amino acids. This clone occurred a few times. The source is a woman aged 45-65 years in good health and CMV-seropositive. Source material: PBMCs. This chain connects TRBV7-2 to TRBJ2-5, with a tentative D call TRBD1 (6 bases). The CDR3 DNA reads TGTGCCAGCAGCCGGGACACCCAAGAGACCCAGTACTTC. Residues: CASSRDTQETQYF.